This T cell receptor beta chain stems from a study of radiotherapy plus CTLA-4 blockade in lung cancer. Study-level results: TCR clones originating in tumors grew in number in blood after radiotherapy plus ipilimumab.

In germline, CDR1 is MNHNS, CDR2 SASEGT. CDR3 size: 14 residues. V dropped 6 bases and J dropped 6; count of bases not matched to a gene: 11. The table came from immunoSEQ multiplex PCR; TCRdb's copy has only in-frame clones and leaves some out. This sample has more than 75,000 clones; around 83% occur once, and the top ten carry about 26%. About this clone itself: The antigen is not known.

The clonotype comes from a human donor with non-small cell lung cancer that progressed on radiotherapy plus ipilimumab. This material consisted of peripheral blood, taken from a patient treated with radiotherapy plus ipilimumab. The chain links TRBV6-1 to TRBJ2-7; TRBD1 agrees at 7 bases. CDR3 protein: CASSLGQPLGEQYV. CDR3 DNA sequence: TGTGCCAGCAGCTTGGGACAGCCGCTGGGCGAGCAGTACGTC.